This passage covers 6 T cell receptor beta chains from one sample sequenced in a study of shared clonotypes between healthy human individuals. Assay: immunoSEQ multiplex PCR; the TCRdb copy retains only in-frame clones and omits some. The table lists roughly 2,500,000 clones, more than 85% of them singletons. The source material was naive CD4+ T cells from PBMCs. The subset denotes: CD45RA+ positively selected. The origin of the receptors is a man aged 18-30 years in good health. Some clones in this sample may be carry-over from other donors' samples.

J is TRBJ1-2 and V is TRBV28, with 7 bases lining up with TRBD1. Germline CDR1 reads MDHEN; CDR2 reads SYDVKM. The CDR3 runs 13 residues. The ends lost 11 bases at V and 7 bases at J; junction bases unmatched: 13. CDR3 sequence: CAALPQGGTGYTF. CDR3 DNA: TGTGCCGCGCTCCCGCAAGGGGGCACTGGCTACACCTTC.

V and J are TRBV6-6 and TRBJ1-1; D remains ambiguous. The germline gives CDR1 MNHNY, CDR2 SVGAGI (reference sequence). V gave up 6 bases and J gave up 3 bases, with 5 bases separating them. The length of the CDR3 is 11 residues. Here the CDR3 reads CASRGHTEAFF. CDR3 nucleotides: TGTGCCAGCAGGGGCCACACTGAAGCTTTCTTT.

This clone was counted only a few times. This sequence joins TRBV5-1 and TRBJ1-1; D unresolved. V was cut by 4 bases and J by 6 bases, with 10 bases left in between. The CDR3 is 12 amino acids. Germline V gene data show CDR1 as SGHRS and CDR2 as YFSETQ. The CDR3 loop reads CASSREGPEAFF. The CDR3 nucleotides are TGCGCCAGCAGCCGCGAAGGTCCTGAAGCTTTCTTT.

The chain couples TRBV28 to TRBJ1-2; the D gene is possibly TRBD1 (5 bases). The CDR3 loop spans 12 amino acids. Trimming took 8 bases from V and 10 from J, leaving 17 bases between them. From germline, CDR1 is MDHEN and CDR2 SYDVKM. The CDR3 here is CASGGGQRIYTF. The CDR3, as DNA: TGTGCCAGCGGAGGCGGACAACGAATCTACACCTTC.

The chain uses TRBV15 and TRBJ1-1, with D hard to call. Germline values: CDR1 LNHNV, CDR2 YYDKDF (reference sequence). V lost 5 bases to trimming and J lost 3 bases, with 7 bases between them. This CDR3 region has 12 residues. CDR3 nucleotides: TGTGCCACCAGCGTCCGGGACACTGAAGCTTTCTTT. Its protein is CATSVRDTEAFF.

About this clone: The same CDR3 also results from other DNA sequences found in this sample. The rearrangement joins TRBV5-1 to TRBJ2-1, with D perhaps matching TRBD1 (5 bases). The CDR3 length is 13 residues. Looked up from germline, CDR1 is SGHRS and CDR2 is YFSETQ. Trimming pared 2 bases from V and 7 bases from J, leaving 10 bases between. The CDR3 loop reads CASSLAGRNEQFF. CDR3 DNA: TGCGCCAGCAGCTTAGCAGGGCGGAATGAGCAGTTCTTC.